This T cell receptor (beta chain) was documented in a study of CD8 T cells in ankylosing spondylitis. TCRdb processed the 5' RACE reads anew with MiXCR; each CDR3 protein has one entry. The sample holds a few hundred thousand distinct CDR3 sequences; over 15% are singletons and the top ten take about a third. This CDR3 comprises 17 residues. This clonotype has a handful of counts. Its antigen remains unidentified. General study results and limits: Matched ankylosing spondylitis synovial fluid reportedly contained a significantly enriched population of disease-linked clones. What appeared characteristic of ankylosing spondylitis blood was a TCR beta motif of fewer than ten highly homologous variants.

Material for sequencing was blood, either unsorted or a sorted T cell fraction (not recorded which). This clonotype originated in a male donor with ankylosing spondylitis or in good health (not recorded which). The rearrangement joins TRBV21-1 to TRBJ2-7; no check of the table's D call, TRBD1, against the DNA was made. TRBV21-1 is a known pseudogene. CDR3 sequence: CASSARGRGIPSYEQYF. As DNA, the CDR3 is TGTGCCAGCAGCGCCCGCGGTCGGGGGATACCTTCCTACGAGCAGTACTTC.